Listed here are 32 T cell receptor gamma chains from one sample, sequenced in a study of Vδ1+ human thymocytes. RNA was extracted from the cells and then reverse transcribed. The CDR3 regions were amplified by multiplex PCR from V-gene primers to a constant-region primer. TCRdb fed the multiplex PCR reads to CATT. The top ten hold less than 2% of the sample, which has about 36,000 gamma-chain clones, just over 20% seen once. Study-level points and caveats: In the thymus, TRG and TRD repertoires looked highly polyclonal with Gaussian CDR3 lengths.

These receptors have no known antigen. Sequenced input: Vdelta1+ gamma-delta thymocytes from the thymus. Regarding subset: FACS-sorted CD3+ TCRalphabeta- TCRVdelta1+ TCRVdelta2- thymocytes. These receptors originate from a girl under three years old who had congenital heart surgery.

This clone was detected a few times. This may be a read error: a much more frequent sequence differs by one nucleotide. Other DNA sequences within the sample encode an identical CDR3. This chain uses TRGV8 with TRGJ1 or TRGJ2. V shed 3 bases and J 11 bases; nucleotides not matched to a gene: 4. The germline V gene encodes CDR1 VENAVY and CDR2 YDSYNSRV. CDR3 length equals 10 residues. Here the CDR3 reads CATWDGEKLF. As DNA, the CDR3 is TGTGCCACCTGGGATGGTGAGAAACTCTTT.

This clone turned up a few times. The chain combines TRGV9 with TRGJ1 or TRGJ2. The germline CDR1 and CDR2 sequences are GITISATS and ISYDGTV (reference sequence). This CDR3 has 12 amino acids. The V segment lost 2 bases and the J segment 8 bases; nucleotides outside the gene matches: 6. CDR3: CALWEAQNKKLF. The CDR3 DNA is TGTGCCTTGTGGGAGGCCCAGAATAAGAAACTCTTT.

The chain recombines TRGV8 with TRGJ1 or TRGJ2. There are 13 residues in the CDR3. The V segment lost 5 bases and the J segment 10 bases; nucleotides outside the gene matches: 14. Germline assignment: CDR1 VENAVY and CDR2 YDSYNSRV. The CDR3 DNA reads TGTGCCACCTGGGGTCGAGCTTGGGGGAAGAAACTCTTT. Protein product: CATWGRAWGKKLF.

The V and J genes are TRGV2 and TRGJ1 or TRGJ2. The V and J ends lost 4 bases and 0 bases, in that order; junction bases with no gene match: 15. CDR1 and CDR2 from the germline V gene are EGSNGY and YDSYNSKV. CDR3 length: 17 residues. In DNA, the CDR3 is TGTGCCACCTGGGATGGGTCCCAATTTCGGAATTATTATAAGAAACTCTTT. This translates into CATWDGSQFRNYYKKLF.

The V and J genes are TRGV4 and TRGJ1 or TRGJ2. The V segment lost 4 bases and the J segment 5 bases; nucleotides outside the gene matches: 5. Germline loops: CDR1 EGSTGY, CDR2 YDSYTSSV. The CDR3 has 12 residues. DNA of the CDR3: TGTGCCACCTGGGACCAGAATTATAAGAAACTCTTT. This sequence encodes CATWDQNYKKLF.

With respect to this clone: A much larger clone lies one base from this, so it may be a read error. The V call is TRGV5, the J call TRGJP2. The CDR3 has 14 residues. V shed 3 bases, J shed 6 bases, and the junction held 7 bases outside the gene matches. CDR1 and CDR2 from the germline V gene are VINAFY and YDVSNSKD. The chain's CDR3 is CATWDGPRDWIKTF. In nucleotides, the CDR3 is TGTGCCACCTGGGACGGGCCCCGTGATTGGATCAAGACGTTT.

This clone was observed a few times. The chain couples TRGV8 to TRGJ1 or TRGJ2. Trimming took 3 bases from V and 8 from J; bases not matched to a gene: 7. Germline assignment: CDR1 VENAVY and CDR2 YDSYNSRV. The CDR3 runs to 12 residues. CDR3 sequence: CATWDPTNKKLF. In DNA, the CDR3 is TGTGCCACCTGGGATCCGACGAATAAGAAACTCTTT.

The V and J genes are TRGV4 and TRGJ1 or TRGJ2. CDR1 and CDR2 from the germline V gene are EGSTGY and YDSYTSSV. The CDR3 sequence is 15 residues long. V gave up 2 bases and J gave up 2 bases; unmatched junction bases: 9. CDR3 sequence reads: CATWDDHDHYYKKLF. DNA of the CDR3: TGTGCCACCTGGGATGATCACGACCATTATTATAAGAAACTCTTT.

The table lists this clone with a few counts. V and J are TRGV5 and TRGJP2. Losses at the gene ends were 3 bases for V and 9 bases for J; bases not matched to a gene: 10. This CDR3 has 14 residues. Per germline, CDR1 VINAFY and CDR2 YDVSNSKD. The CDR3 loop reads CATWDGLGNWIKTF. In DNA form, the CDR3 reads TGTGCCACCTGGGACGGGCTGGGGAATTGGATCAAGACGTTT.

The genes are TRGV8 and TRGJ1 or TRGJ2. The CDR3 covers 14 residues. Germline V gene sequence: CDR1 VENAVY, CDR2 YDSYNSRV. V lost 3 bases, J lost 8 bases, and 13 bases stayed unmatched. The CDR3: CATWDEARHDKKLF. DNA of the CDR3: TGTGCCACCTGGGATGAGGCCCGCCATGATAAGAAACTCTTT.

The chain uses TRGV3 and TRGJP2. This CDR3 has 16 residues. The V and J ends lost 0 bases and 5 bases, in that order; junction bases with no gene match: 9. CDR1 VTNTFY and CDR2 YDVSTARD come from the germline V gene (reference sequence). CDR3 region: CATWDRLSGSDWIKTF. CDR3 coding DNA: TGTGCCACCTGGGACAGGCTGTCAGGAAGTGATTGGATCAAGACGTTT.

This clone was detected only a few times. A much larger clonotype is one base distant, so this may be a read error. This sequence joins TRGV8 and TRGJ1 or TRGJ2. There are 12 residues in the CDR3. V lost 3 bases, J lost 5 bases, and 4 bases stayed unmatched. Germline assignment: CDR1 VENAVY and CDR2 YDSYNSRV. DNA for the CDR3: TGTGCCACCTGGGATGGAGATTATAAGAAACTCTTT. Amino acid sequence: CATWDGDYKKLF.

Concerning this clone itself: The sample holds other DNA sequences that translate to the same CDR3. The V and J genes are TRGV9 and TRGJP2. V shed 0 bases and J 1 base; nucleotides not matched to a gene: 5. Germline V gives CDR1 GITISATS, CDR2 ISYDGTV (reference sequence). The CDR3 is 16 residues long. This CDR3 is CALWEVHLSSDWIKTF. DNA for the CDR3: TGTGCCTTGTGGGAGGTGCACCTTAGTAGTGATTGGATCAAGACGTTT.

Regarding this clone: A much larger clone differs from this one at a single base, so this may be a read error. The sample holds other DNA sequences that translate to the same CDR3. This chain connects TRGV9 to TRGJ1 or TRGJ2. CDR1 and CDR2 (germline): GITISATS, ISYDGTV (reference sequence). V lost 0 bases and J lost 5; bases outside the gene matches: 4. The CDR3 spans 13 residues. CDR3 region: CALWEVHHYKKLF. Written as DNA, the CDR3 is TGTGCCTTGTGGGAGGTGCATCATTATAAGAAACTCTTT.

This clone showed up just once. The chain employs TRGV8 and TRGJP2. V shed 1 base and J 3 bases; nucleotides not matched to a gene: 17. Germline CDR1 VENAVY, CDR2 YDSYNSRV. The length of the CDR3 is 19 residues. CDR3 amino acids: CATWDRGGGEGGSDWIKTF. CDR3 in DNA: TGTGCCACCTGGGATAGAGGAGGAGGGGAGGGGGGTAGTGATTGGATCAAGACGTTT.

With regard to this clone: Given a much more abundant clone one base away, this may be a read error. Other DNA sequences in the sample encode the same CDR3. The chain employs TRGV2 and TRGJ1 or TRGJ2. The CDR3 runs 11 residues. Germline CDR1 EGSNGY, CDR2 YDSYNSKV. V lost 0 bases and J lost 12; bases outside the gene matches: 5. CDR3 in DNA: TGTGCCACCTGGGACGGGCGAAGGAAACTCTTT. Translated: CATWDGRRKLF.

The chain links TRGV8 to TRGJ1 or TRGJ2. In germline, CDR1 is VENAVY, CDR2 YDSYNSRV. The J segment lost 6 bases and the V segment lost 2 bases, leaving 4 bases of the junction unmatched. The CDR3 totals 12 residues. CDR3 sequence (DNA): TGTGCCACCTGGGATACCTGTTATAAGAAACTCTTT. It codes for CATWDTCYKKLF.

A few counts support this clone. V and J are TRGV9 and TRGJ1 or TRGJ2. The germline CDR1 and CDR2 sequences are GITISATS and ISYDGTV (reference sequence). The CDR3 runs to 15 residues. J gave up 0 bases and V 0 bases, and 5 bases lay outside the gene matches. The CDR3 nucleotides read TGTGCCTTGTGGGAGGTGCACACGAATTATTATAAGAAACTCTTT. Amino acids: CALWEVHTNYYKKLF.

With respect to this clone: The same CDR3 arises from other DNA sequences in this sample as well. This chain links TRGV2 with TRGJP2. Germline V gives CDR1 EGSNGY, CDR2 YDSYNSKV. J was trimmed by 2 bases and V by 0 bases; bases with no gene match: 3. CDR3 size: 15 residues. The CDR3 reads CATWDGLSSDWIKTF. For the CDR3, the DNA is TGTGCCACCTGGGACGGGCTCAGTAGTGATTGGATCAAGACGTTT.

Comments on this clone: The same CDR3 is also encoded by other DNA sequences in this sample. The chain employs TRGV2 and TRGJP2. With 1 base clipped from V and 2 bases from J, the junction kept 4 bases outside the gene matches. The CDR3 covers 15 residues. The germline CDR1 and CDR2 sequences are EGSNGY and YDSYNSKV. CDR3 sequence reads: CATWDGLSSDWIKTF. In DNA, the CDR3 is TGTGCCACCTGGGACGGCCTAAGTAGTGATTGGATCAAGACGTTT.

This clone was counted only a few times. Other DNA sequences from this sample encode an identical CDR3 as well. This chain joins TRGV4 and TRGJ1 or TRGJ2. The CDR3 runs 12 residues. CDR1 and CDR2 from the germline V gene are EGSTGY and YDSYTSSV. J was trimmed by 7 bases and V by 0 bases; bases with no gene match: 3. CDR3 nucleotides: TGTGCCACCTGGGATGGGCTATATAAGAAACTCTTT. Encoded protein: CATWDGLYKKLF.

The chain links TRGV8 to TRGJ1 or TRGJ2. Germline V gene lookup returns CDR1 VENAVY and CDR2 YDSYNSRV. This CDR3 contains 15 residues. V lost 0 bases, J lost 5 bases, and 10 bases stayed unmatched. The CDR3: CATWDRLYRHYKKLF. CDR3 nucleotide sequence: TGTGCCACCTGGGATAGGCTGTACAGACATTATAAGAAACTCTTT.

Concerning this clone: Other DNA sequences in this specimen translate into the identical CDR3. The chain couples TRGV3 to TRGJ1 or TRGJ2. The CDR3 contains 14 residues. The germline V gene has CDR1 VTNTFY and CDR2 YDVSTARD (reference sequence). Losses at the gene ends were 0 bases for V and 6 bases for J; bases not matched to a gene: 8. CDR3 in DNA: TGTGCCACCTGGGACAGGCCTAGGGGTTATAAGAAACTCTTT. It translates to CATWDRPRGYKKLF.

Only a few counts were recorded for this clone. This sample includes further DNA sequences coding for the same CDR3. The rearrangement joins TRGV2 to TRGJ1 or TRGJ2. With 0 bases clipped from V and 3 bases from J, the junction kept 5 bases outside the gene matches. CDR1 and CDR2 (germline): EGSNGY, YDSYNSKV. This CDR3 has 14 amino acids. CDR3: CATWDGPFYYKKLF. CDR3 in DNA: TGTGCCACCTGGGACGGGCCATTTTATTATAAGAAACTCTTT.

This clone qualifies as medium-sized (0.01 to 0.1%). The genes are TRGV2 and TRGJ1 or TRGJ2. The germline V gene encodes CDR1 EGSNGY and CDR2 YDSYNSKV. V trimming: 0 bases; J trimming: 5 bases; junction bases outside the gene matches: 4. The length of the CDR3 is 13 residues. The CDR3 here is CATWDGRHYKKLF. CDR3 in DNA: TGTGCCACCTGGGACGGGCGACATTATAAGAAACTCTTT.

The chain combines TRGV8 with TRGJ1 or TRGJ2. The V gene end was trimmed by 0 bases and the J gene end by 9 bases; junction bases not matched to a gene: 8. This CDR3 has 13 residues. Germline assignment: CDR1 VENAVY and CDR2 YDSYNSRV. CDR3 DNA: TGTGCCACCTGGGATAGGGGATGCGGTAAGAAACTCTTT. Protein sequence: CATWDRGCGKKLF.

The rearrangement joins TRGV4 to TRGJ1 or TRGJ2. Trimming cost V 5 bases and J 6 bases; bases outside gene matches: 7. The CDR3 loop spans 12 amino acids. CDR1 and CDR2 (germline): EGSTGY, YDSYTSSV. CDR3 coding DNA: TGTGCCACCTGGGGGGATTTTTATAAGAAACTCTTT. Amino acids: CATWGDFYKKLF.

As regards this clone: A read error is possible here, since a much larger clone lies one base away. The V and J genes are TRGV9 and TRGJ1 or TRGJ2. Germline V lookup: CDR1 GITISATS, CDR2 ISYDGTV (reference sequence). There are 14 residues in the CDR3. The junction had 4 bases not matched to a gene; V was cut back by 0 bases and J by 2 bases. The CDR3 DNA reads as TGTGCCTTGTGGGAGGTGCACGATTATTATAAGAAACTCTTT. Amino acids: CALWEVHDYYKKLF.

The V call is TRGV2, the J call TRGJP2. Germline V gene lookup returns CDR1 EGSNGY and CDR2 YDSYNSKV. This CDR3 spans 16 amino acids. Trimming took 0 bases from V and 1 from J; bases not matched to a gene: 5. This chain's CDR3 is CATWDGLSSSDWIKTF. The CDR3, as DNA: TGTGCCACCTGGGACGGGCTGAGTAGTAGTGATTGGATCAAGACGTTT.

This clone was seen more than once but under ten times. The chain joins TRGV3 to TRGJ1 or TRGJ2. CDR3 size: 13 residues. V dropped 1 base and J dropped 8; count of bases not matched to a gene: 8. Germline CDR1 is VTNTFY and CDR2 is YDVSTARD (reference sequence). The CDR3 spells CATWDSLGHKKLF. The CDR3, as DNA: TGTGCCACCTGGGACAGTTTAGGCCATAAGAAACTCTTT.

In this sample, this clone turned up a few times. The V call is TRGV4, the J call TRGJ1 or TRGJ2. This CDR3 spans 11 amino acids. The ends lost 0 bases at V and 15 bases at J; junction bases unmatched: 8. The germline CDR1 and CDR2 sequences are EGSTGY and YDSYTSSV. The CDR3 DNA is TGTGCCACCTGGGATGGGCATGGGAGACTCTTT. As protein: CATWDGHGRLF.

The genes are TRGV9 and TRGJ1 or TRGJ2. V trimming: 1 base; J trimming: 3 bases; junction bases outside the gene matches: 18. This CDR3 has 18 residues. Germline values: CDR1 GITISATS, CDR2 ISYDGTV (reference sequence). This CDR3 reads CALWEVFSPPSCYYKKLF. CDR3 sequence (DNA): TGTGCCTTGTGGGAGGTCTTTTCCCCACCGTCCTGTTATTATAAGAAACTCTTT.